One sample yielded the 9 T cell receptor beta chains listed below, sequenced in a study of blood T cell repertoires in COVID-19. TCRdb's table, derived via immunoSEQ multiplex PCR, lists solely in-frame clones and lacks some. The data contain roughly 380,000 clones, about 92% of them singletons. The sample consisted of peripheral blood. All receptors come from a woman aged 60-75 years with COVID-19, enrolled during active disease.

Points on this clone: The same CDR3 can be traced to other DNA sequences in this sample. The chain recombines TRBV3-1 (or the pseudogene TRBV3-2) with TRBJ2-7; 12 bases align to TRBD2. V was pared by 0 bases and J by 0 bases, with 3 bases of the junction left unmatched. The CDR3 covers 17 residues. Germline V gene data show CDR1 as LGHDT and CDR2 as YNNKEL (reference sequence). This CDR3 is CASSQEWTSGTSYEQYF. CDR3 DNA sequence: TGTGCCAGCAGCCAAGAGTGGACTAGCGGGACCTCCTACGAGCAGTACTTC.

The V gene is TRBV28, the J gene TRBJ1-5; D not resolved. The length of the CDR3 is 16 residues. The V end lost 2 bases, the J end lost 0 bases, and 11 bases lay between the germline ends. Per the germline V gene, CDR1 is MDHEN and CDR2 is SYDVKM. The CDR3 region has the DNA TGTGCCAGCAGTTTAGGGGAGATGACTAGCAATCAGCCCCAGCATTTT. Encoded protein: CASSLGEMTSNQPQHF.

Concerning this clone itself: Germline is not matched at one junction end, which may reflect a read error. This chain uses TRBV30 with TRBJ1-6; D is undetermined. In germline, CDR1 is GTSNPN, CDR2 SVGIG (reference sequence). The CDR3 has 12 amino acids. The CDR3 spells CAWREERNRWRF. The CDR3 region has the DNA TGTGCCTGGAGGGAGGAGCGAAACAGATGGCGCTTT.

This chain links TRBV5-1 with TRBJ1-6; D might be TRBD1 (6 bases). This CDR3 is 15 amino acids long. Germline loops: CDR1 SGHRS, CDR2 YFSETQ. Trimming pared 0 bases from V and 7 bases from J, leaving 11 bases between. Here the CDR3 DNA reads TGCGCCAGCAGCTTGGACAGGGCCCGAAATTCACCCCTCCACTTT. It codes for CASSLDRARNSPLHF.

The chain is built from TRBV11-2 and TRBJ1-2, with D perhaps TRBD1 (5 bases). The V end lost 7 bases, the J end lost 8 bases, and 20 bases lay between the germline ends. The CDR3 extends over 14 amino acids. In germline, CDR1 is SGHAT, CDR2 FQNNGV. DNA of the CDR3: TGTGCCAGCACCCCCGTCGGGGGATTTGAAGGCTACACCTTC. Its translation is CASTPVGGFEGYTF.

V gene TRBV15 combines with J gene TRBJ1-2, with TRBD1 matching over 8 bases. The CDR3 totals 15 residues. J lost 4 bases, V lost 0 bases, and 4 bases had no gene match. Germline V lookup: CDR1 LNHNV, CDR2 YYDKDF (reference sequence). The CDR3 is CATSRDAGQAYGYTF. As DNA, the CDR3 is TGTGCCACCAGCAGAGATGCGGGACAGGCCTATGGCTACACCTTC.

This chain connects TRBV19 to TRBJ1-1; 12 bases are shared with TRBD1. Trimming cost V 4 bases and J 4 bases; bases outside gene matches: 7. CDR1 LNHDA and CDR2 SQIVND come from the germline V gene (reference sequence). The CDR3 contains 16 residues. CDR3 protein: CASSTGTGGASTEAFF. The CDR3 DNA is TGTGCCAGTAGTACAGGGACAGGGGGCGCGAGCACTGAAGCTTTCTTT.

The chain links TRBV30 to TRBJ1-5, with D possibly TRBD1 on 5 matching bases. The V gene lost 2 bases and the J gene lost 5 bases, with 10 bases spanning the gap. Germline V gene lookup returns CDR1 GTSNPN and CDR2 SVGIG (reference sequence). The CDR3 runs to 13 residues. CDR3 nucleotides: TGTGCCTGGAGTCACGGGGGAGATCAGCCCCAGCATTTT. It encodes CAWSHGGDQPQHF.

J is TRBJ2-6 and V is TRBV5-5; 8 bases line up with TRBD1. The CDR3 contains 19 residues. V lost 4 bases and J lost 0; bases outside the gene matches: 12. Germline assignment: CDR1 SGHKS and CDR2 YYEKEE (reference sequence). The DNA for the CDR3 is TGTGCCAGCAGCCCTGGACAGGGCCTCTCTCTCTCTGGGGCCAACGTCCTGACTTTC. Translated: CASSPGQGLSLSGANVLTF. The complete variable domain, with remaining parts taken from reference TRBV5-5 and TRBJ2-6, reads DAGVTQSPTHLIKTRGQQVTLRCSPISGHKSVSWYQQVLGQGPQFIFQYYEKEERGRGNFPDRFSARQFPNYSSELNVNALLLGDSALYLCASSPGQGLSLSGANVLTFGAGSRLTVL.